This T cell receptor (beta chain) was observed in a study of blood T cell repertoires in COVID-19 (dated by TCRdb to 2020 to 2022). For the wider study: The collaborator samples originated in the United States, Italy and Spain and spanned the acute and convalescent phases of COVID-19. HLA class I and class II types, where available, came from metadata supplied by the sample provider rather than from assay-based typing. A freely available public database, intended as a resource for researchers studying the immune response to SARS-CoV-2, is where the repertoires were released. A de-identified subject ID, COVID-19 status, age in years and sex were almost always included in the sample metadata. Samples were obtained from the ongoing ImmuneRACE study (first 160 participants) and from over 1,000 subjects provided by 6 global collaborators. The prospective study material was composed of cDNA or gDNA derived from T cells, B-cell-depleted T cells, or PBMCs. The dataset comprised deeply sampled blood TCRbeta repertoires from subjects exposed to, actively infected with, or recovered from COVID-19. What the research found in general, with its limitations: How much clinical and demographic metadata was included differed by source and by participant, and the metadata was provided uncurated.

Concerning this clone itself: Its cognate antigen has yet to be identified. Nothing much larger sits one base from this clone, and base qualities are not available.

In the prospective study, participants were 18 to 89 years old, resided in about two dozen geographic areas of the United States, and were enrolled through a virtual design. Cohort assignment in the prospective study relied on participant-reported clinical history from a screening survey and a study questionnaire. Each participant in the prospective study had whole blood, serum and a nasopharyngeal or oropharyngeal swab collected by mobile phlebotomists. Over a roughly two-month period, participants in the prospective study had the option of providing additional blood draws and questionnaires. Blood samples from the prospective study were shipped frozen or at room temperature prior to DNA extraction. TCRbeta CDR3 regions were amplified from genomic DNA using the immunoSEQ Assay, a bias-controlled multiplex PCR. For the original study's pipeline: The number of nucleated cells in each sample was estimated from the amplification of reference gene primers within the assay. To quantify the absolute abundance of each unique TCRbeta CDR3 rearrangement, sequence reads were collapsed and filtered. For each sample, productive Simpson clonality was calculated as the square root of Simpson's diversity index across productive rearrangements. The source is immuneACCESS, and TCRdb retained only in-frame sequences with V and J called. Part of the clones is not carried over; for the studies checked, unresolved V genes explain less than half of this, and the remainder is unexplained. Clone size and V and J calls were adopted from that table, with D and trimming inferred from the DNA. For this sample the table gives some 220,000 clones, of which 80% to 90% were detected only once. The ten most abundant clones make up 3% to 4.5% of the sample.

V and J lose 4 bases and 6 bases, and a span of 14 bases separates them. Reading from cysteine to phenylalanine, the CDR3 counts 14 amino acids. The only DNA kept is the CDR3, 42 bases in frame from the first base. CDR1 is given as LGHNT and CDR2 as FRNRAP, both from the germline V gene. This TCR came from a woman aged 35 to 49 with acute COVID-19. Here the chain combines TRBV12-5 and TRBJ2-3, with TRBD2 perhaps the D gene, on 5 matching bases. The sequencing input was PBMCs or T cells enriched from blood (not recorded which). CDR3 region: CASGSSRFGDTQYF. In nucleotides, the sequence is TGTGCTAGTGGTTCTAGCAGGTTCGGGGATACGCAGTATTTT.